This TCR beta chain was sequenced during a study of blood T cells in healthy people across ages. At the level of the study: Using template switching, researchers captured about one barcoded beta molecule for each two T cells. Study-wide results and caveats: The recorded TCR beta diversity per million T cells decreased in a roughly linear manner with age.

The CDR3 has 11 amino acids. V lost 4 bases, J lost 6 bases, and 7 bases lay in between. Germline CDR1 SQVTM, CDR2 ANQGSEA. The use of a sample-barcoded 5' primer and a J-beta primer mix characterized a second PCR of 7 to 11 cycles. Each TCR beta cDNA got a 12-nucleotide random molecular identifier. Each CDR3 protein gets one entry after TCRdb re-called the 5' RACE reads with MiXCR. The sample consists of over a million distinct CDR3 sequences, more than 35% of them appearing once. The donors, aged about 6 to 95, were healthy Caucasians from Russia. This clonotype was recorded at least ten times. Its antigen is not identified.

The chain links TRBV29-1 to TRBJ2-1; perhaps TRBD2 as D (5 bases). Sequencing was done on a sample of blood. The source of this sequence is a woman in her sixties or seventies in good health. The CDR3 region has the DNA TGCAGCGTTGGAAGCGGCAATGAGCAGTTCTTC. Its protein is CSVGSGNEQFF.